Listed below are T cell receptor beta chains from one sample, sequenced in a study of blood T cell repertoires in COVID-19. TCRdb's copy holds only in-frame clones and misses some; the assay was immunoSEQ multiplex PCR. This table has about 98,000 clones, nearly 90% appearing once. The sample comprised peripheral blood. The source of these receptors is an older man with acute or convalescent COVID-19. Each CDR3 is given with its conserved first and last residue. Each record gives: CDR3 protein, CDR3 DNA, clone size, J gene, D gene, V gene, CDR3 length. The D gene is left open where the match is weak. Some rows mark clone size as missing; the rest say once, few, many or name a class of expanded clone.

CDR3 protein: CASTPTATNEKLFF; CDR3 DNA: TGTGCCAGTACGCCGACAGCAACTAATGAAAAACTGTTTTTT; clone size: NA; J gene: TRBJ1-4; D gene: NA; V gene: TRBV19; CDR3 length: 14
CDR3 protein: CAWRSGLGGTEAFF; CDR3 DNA: TGTGCCTGGAGGTCGGGACTCGGGGGCACTGAAGCTTTCTTT; clone size: NA; J gene: TRBJ1-1; D gene: NA; V gene: TRBV30; CDR3 length: 14
CDR3 protein: CASTRTGDTGELFF; CDR3 DNA: TGCGCCAGCACCCGGACAGGGGACACCGGGGAGCTGTTTTTT; clone size: NA; J gene: TRBJ2-2; D gene: TRBD1; V gene: TRBV5-1; CDR3 length: 14
CDR3 protein: CASSVFGLAGVSTDTQYF; CDR3 DNA: TGTGCCAGCAGCGTTTTTGGACTAGCGGGGGTTAGCACAGATACGCAGTATTTT; clone size: NA; J gene: TRBJ2-3; D gene: TRBD2; V gene: TRBV5-5; CDR3 length: 18
CDR3 protein: CASSSGQTTGELFF; CDR3 DNA: TGTGCCAGCAGCTCGGGACAAACCACCGGGGAGCTGTTTTTT; clone size: NA; J gene: TRBJ2-2; D gene: NA; V gene: TRBV5-6; CDR3 length: 14
CDR3 protein: CATSGLGFNEQFF; CDR3 DNA: TGTGCCACCAGCGGGTTGGGGTTCAATGAGCAGTTCTTC; clone size: NA; J gene: TRBJ2-1; D gene: NA; V gene: TRBV18; CDR3 length: 13
CDR3 protein: CASSLELGAGTEAFF; CDR3 DNA: TGCGCCAGCAGCTTGGAGCTGGGGGCCGGTACTGAAGCTTTCTTT; clone size: NA; J gene: TRBJ1-1; D gene: NA; V gene: TRBV5-1; CDR3 length: 15
CDR3 protein: CASSATGSGYGYTF; CDR3 DNA: TGTGCCAGCAGCGCGACAGGGTCTGGCTATGGCTACACCTTC; clone size: once; J gene: TRBJ1-2; D gene: TRBD1; V gene: TRBV5-6; CDR3 length: 14
CDR3 protein: CASSLGYEQYF; CDR3 DNA: TGTGCCAGCAGCCTCGGCTACGAGCAGTACTTC; clone size: NA; J gene: TRBJ2-7; D gene: NA; V gene: TRBV28; CDR3 length: 11
CDR3 protein: CASRPGGKVTEAFF; CDR3 DNA: TGTGCCAGTAGACCCGGGGGAAAGGTCACTGAAGCTTTCTTT; clone size: NA; J gene: TRBJ1-1; D gene: NA; V gene: TRBV19; CDR3 length: 14
CDR3 protein: CASSDRTGDATDTQYF; CDR3 DNA: TGTGCCAGCAGCGACCGAACAGGGGACGCCACAGATACGCAGTATTTT; clone size: few; J gene: TRBJ2-3; D gene: TRBD1; V gene: TRBV7-6; CDR3 length: 16
CDR3 protein: CASSLLGETQYF; CDR3 DNA: TGTGCCAGCAGCTTACTAGGCGAGACCCAGTACTTC; clone size: NA; J gene: TRBJ2-5; D gene: NA; V gene: TRBV7-9; CDR3 length: 12
CDR3 protein: CASSLEGLNQETQYF; CDR3 DNA: TGCGCCAGCAGCTTGGAGGGACTGAACCAAGAGACCCAGTACTTC; clone size: NA; J gene: TRBJ2-5; D gene: NA; V gene: TRBV5-1; CDR3 length: 15
CDR3 protein: CASSNRGSTDTQYF; CDR3 DNA: TGTGCCAGCAGCAACAGGGGAAGCACAGATACGCAGTATTTT; clone size: NA; J gene: TRBJ2-3; D gene: TRBD1; V gene: TRBV13; CDR3 length: 14
CDR3 protein: CASSPNGQGARGYTF; CDR3 DNA: TGTGCCAGCAGTCCCAACGGACAGGGGGCAAGGGGCTACACCTTC; clone size: NA; J gene: TRBJ1-2; D gene: TRBD1; V gene: TRBV6-5; CDR3 length: 15
CDR3 protein: CASSLPGQGGGANVLTF; CDR3 DNA: TGTGCCAGCTCACTCCCGGGACAGGGCGGTGGGGCCAACGTCCTGACTTTC; clone size: NA; J gene: TRBJ2-6; D gene: TRBD1; V gene: TRBV18; CDR3 length: 17
CDR3 protein: CASSLEARGTDTQYF; CDR3 DNA: TGCGCCAGCAGCTTGGAAGCGAGGGGCACAGATACGCAGTATTTT; clone size: NA; J gene: TRBJ2-3; D gene: NA; V gene: TRBV5-1; CDR3 length: 15
CDR3 protein: CASSPLRGAAKNIQYF; CDR3 DNA: TGTGCCAGCAGCCCTCTCAGGGGGGCAGCCAAAAACATTCAGTACTTC; clone size: NA; J gene: TRBJ2-4; D gene: NA; V gene: TRBV7-8; CDR3 length: 16
CDR3 protein: CASSQEGTSGTDTQYF; CDR3 DNA: TGCGCCAGCAGCCAAGAAGGGACTAGCGGCACAGATACGCAGTATTTT; clone size: NA; J gene: TRBJ2-3; D gene: TRBD2; V gene: TRBV4-1; CDR3 length: 16
CDR3 protein: CASSQEHSRSPLHF; CDR3 DNA: TGCGCCAGCAGCCAAGAACACAGCCGGTCACCCCTCCACTTT; clone size: NA; J gene: TRBJ1-6; D gene: NA; V gene: TRBV4-1; CDR3 length: 14
CDR3 protein: CASSQDLGNSPLHF; CDR3 DNA: TGTGCCAGCAGCCAAGATCTAGGTAATTCACCCCTCCACTTT; clone size: NA; J gene: TRBJ1-6; D gene: NA; V gene: TRBV3-1/TRBV3-2; CDR3 length: 14
CDR3 protein: CASSAESSSPLHF; CDR3 DNA: TGTGCCAGCAGTGCGGAGTCTTCATCACCCCTCCACTTT; clone size: NA; J gene: TRBJ1-6; D gene: NA; V gene: TRBV6-4; CDR3 length: 13
CDR3 protein: CASSFGMGGGEKLFF; CDR3 DNA: TGTGCCAGCAGTTTTGGAATGGGCGGCGGGGAAAAACTGTTTTTT; clone size: NA; J gene: TRBJ1-4; D gene: NA; V gene: TRBV28; CDR3 length: 15
CDR3 protein: CASSRTGDSNQPQHF; CDR3 DNA: TGCGCCAGCAGCCGGACAGGGGATAGCAATCAGCCCCAGCATTTT; clone size: NA; J gene: TRBJ1-5; D gene: TRBD1; V gene: TRBV5-1; CDR3 length: 15
CDR3 protein: CASRFVGPPDRKNNSPLHF; CDR3 DNA: TGTGCCAGCAGATTCGTGGGGCCTCCCGACCGGAAAAACAATTCACCCCTCCACTTT; clone size: NA; J gene: TRBJ1-6; D gene: NA; V gene: TRBV21-1; CDR3 length: 19
CDR3 protein: CASSPTSSYEQYF; CDR3 DNA: TGTGCCAGCAGCCCCACAAGCTCCTACGAGCAGTACTTC; clone size: NA; J gene: TRBJ2-7; D gene: NA; V gene: TRBV7-9; CDR3 length: 13
CDR3 protein: CASSLAPSGGGETQYF; CDR3 DNA: TGCGCCAGCAGCTTGGCCCCATCGGGGGGCGGGGAGACCCAGTACTTC; clone size: NA; J gene: TRBJ2-5; D gene: NA; V gene: TRBV5-1; CDR3 length: 16
CDR3 protein: CASGFVTLPGLAGGHTDTQYF; CDR3 DNA: TGTGCTAGTGGTTTCGTAACCTTACCGGGACTAGCGGGGGGCCACACAGATACGCAGTATTTT; clone size: NA; J gene: TRBJ2-3; D gene: TRBD2; V gene: TRBV12-5; CDR3 length: 21
CDR3 protein: CSAPAGSPYNEQFF; CDR3 DNA: TGCAGCGCCCCAGCAGGGTCACCCTACAATGAGCAGTTCTTC; clone size: NA; J gene: TRBJ2-1; D gene: NA; V gene: TRBV29-1; CDR3 length: 14
CDR3 protein: CASRSGLAGGAETQYF; CDR3 DNA: TGTGCCAGCAGGTCGGGACTAGCGGGGGGAGCGGAGACCCAGTACTTC; clone size: NA; J gene: TRBJ2-5; D gene: TRBD2; V gene: TRBV3-1/TRBV3-2; CDR3 length: 16
CDR3 protein: CASSPRTSGAYNEQFF; CDR3 DNA: TGTGCCAGCAGTCCACGCACTAGCGGGGCTTACAATGAGCAGTTCTTC; clone size: NA; J gene: TRBJ2-1; D gene: TRBD2; V gene: TRBV2; CDR3 length: 16
CDR3 protein: CASSGQIFQPQHF; CDR3 DNA: TGTGCCAGCAGCGGACAGATTTTTCAGCCCCAGCATTTT; clone size: NA; J gene: TRBJ1-5; D gene: NA; V gene: TRBV12-3/TRBV12-4; CDR3 length: 13
CDR3 protein: CASIPGLNQPQHF; CDR3 DNA: TGTGCCAGTATCCCGGGACTAAATCAGCCCCAGCATTTT; clone size: NA; J gene: TRBJ1-5; D gene: NA; V gene: TRBV19; CDR3 length: 13
CDR3 protein: CASSRPETGETQYF; CDR3 DNA: TGTGCCAGCAGCCGCCCAGAAACGGGGGAGACCCAGTACTTC; clone size: once; J gene: TRBJ2-5; D gene: NA; V gene: TRBV5-4; CDR3 length: 14
CDR3 protein: CASSLKNEQFF; CDR3 DNA: TGTGCCAGCTCCCTAAAGAATGAGCAGTTCTTC; clone size: NA; J gene: TRBJ2-1; D gene: NA; V gene: TRBV12-3/TRBV12-4; CDR3 length: 11
CDR3 protein: CASSLAGTERGYTF; CDR3 DNA: TGCGCCAGCAGCTTGGCCGGGACAGAAAGGGGCTACACCTTC; clone size: NA; J gene: TRBJ1-2; D gene: TRBD1; V gene: TRBV5-1; CDR3 length: 14
CDR3 protein: CASSGRTGSQETQYF; CDR3 DNA: TGTGCCAGCAGCGGTCGCACAGGGTCGCAGGAGACCCAGTACTTC; clone size: NA; J gene: TRBJ2-5; D gene: NA; V gene: TRBV7-9; CDR3 length: 15
CDR3 protein: CASADRNSPLHF; CDR3 DNA: TGCGCCAGCGCCGACAGGAATTCACCCCTCCACTTT; clone size: NA; J gene: TRBJ1-6; D gene: NA; V gene: TRBV10-2; CDR3 length: 12
CDR3 protein: CASGRGDTEAFF; CDR3 DNA: TGTGCCAGCGGGAGGGGGGACACTGAAGCTTTCTTT; clone size: NA; J gene: TRBJ1-1; D gene: NA; V gene: TRBV6-5; CDR3 length: 12
CDR3 protein: CASSLPGSNTEAFF; CDR3 DNA: TGTGCCAGCAGCCTACCAGGATCGAACACTGAAGCTTTCTTT; clone size: once; J gene: TRBJ1-1; D gene: NA; V gene: TRBV25-1; CDR3 length: 14
CDR3 protein: CASSLWQGGEAFF; CDR3 DNA: TGTGCCAGCAGTTTATGGCAGGGCGGTGAAGCTTTCTTT; clone size: NA; J gene: TRBJ1-1; D gene: NA; V gene: TRBV27; CDR3 length: 13
CDR3 protein: CASSEALFGTGSYEQYF; CDR3 DNA: TGTGCCAGCAGTGAAGCACTATTCGGGACAGGTTCTTACGAGCAGTACTTC; clone size: NA; J gene: TRBJ2-7; D gene: TRBD1; V gene: TRBV6-1; CDR3 length: 17
CDR3 protein: CASSQISFYGYTF; CDR3 DNA: TGTGCCAGCAGCCAAATCTCGTTCTATGGCTACACCTTC; clone size: NA; J gene: TRBJ1-2; D gene: NA; V gene: TRBV3-1/TRBV3-2; CDR3 length: 13
CDR3 protein: CASSPQQGVYEQYF; CDR3 DNA: TGTGCCAGCAGCCCCCAACAGGGGGTGTACGAGCAGTACTTC; clone size: NA; J gene: TRBJ2-7; D gene: TRBD1; V gene: TRBV3-1/TRBV3-2; CDR3 length: 14
CDR3 protein: CASSLNPDRSSPLHF; CDR3 DNA: TGTGCCAGCAGCCTTAACCCGGACAGGAGTTCACCCCTCCACTTT; clone size: NA; J gene: TRBJ1-6; D gene: TRBD1; V gene: TRBV11-2; CDR3 length: 15
CDR3 protein: CASSDQGNNSPLHF; CDR3 DNA: TGCGCCAGCAGTGACCAGGGAAATAATTCACCCCTCCACTTT; clone size: NA; J gene: TRBJ1-6; D gene: NA; V gene: TRBV10-2; CDR3 length: 14
CDR3 protein: CASRPSGGGTGELFF; CDR3 DNA: TGTGCCAGCAGACCCAGCGGGGGGGGAACCGGGGAGCTGTTTTTT; clone size: NA; J gene: TRBJ2-2; D gene: TRBD2; V gene: TRBV28; CDR3 length: 15
CDR3 protein: CASSLASGGADNEQFF; CDR3 DNA: TGTGCCAGCAGCTTGGCTAGCGGGGGGGCTGACAATGAGCAGTTCTTC; clone size: NA; J gene: TRBJ2-1; D gene: TRBD2; V gene: TRBV5-4; CDR3 length: 16
CDR3 protein: CSVGLRDSSLSSYNEQFF; CDR3 DNA: TGCAGCGTGGGACTCCGGGACTCAAGCTTGAGCTCCTACAATGAGCAGTTCTTC; clone size: NA; J gene: TRBJ2-1; D gene: NA; V gene: TRBV29-1; CDR3 length: 18
CDR3 protein: CASSAHGQAPYGYTF; CDR3 DNA: TGCGCCAGCAGTGCGCATGGACAGGCTCCATATGGCTACACCTTC; clone size: NA; J gene: TRBJ1-2; D gene: TRBD1; V gene: TRBV10-2; CDR3 length: 15
CDR3 protein: CASEGTVYGYTF; CDR3 DNA: TGTGCCAGCGAGGGGACAGTCTATGGCTACACCTTC; clone size: NA; J gene: TRBJ1-2; D gene: TRBD1; V gene: TRBV28; CDR3 length: 12
CDR3 protein: CASSLEPGANEQFF; CDR3 DNA: TGTGCCAGCAGCTTAGAGCCAGGGGCCAATGAGCAGTTCTTC; clone size: NA; J gene: TRBJ2-1; D gene: NA; V gene: TRBV11-2; CDR3 length: 14
CDR3 protein: CASSPAPGGGDTQYF; CDR3 DNA: TGTGCCAGCAGCCCTGCGCCGGGGGGAGGGGATACGCAGTATTTT; clone size: NA; J gene: TRBJ2-3; D gene: TRBD2; V gene: TRBV4-2; CDR3 length: 15
CDR3 protein: CARSLVGHLAIIYEQYF; CDR3 DNA: TGTGCCAGAAGCTTGGTTGGGCACCTAGCGATTATATACGAGCAGTACTTC; clone size: NA; J gene: TRBJ2-7; D gene: NA; V gene: TRBV5-3; CDR3 length: 17
CDR3 protein: CASTRWLAGGIYNEQFF; CDR3 DNA: TGTGCCAGCACCCGATGGCTAGCGGGGGGGATTTACAATGAGCAGTTCTTC; clone size: NA; J gene: TRBJ2-1; D gene: TRBD2; V gene: TRBV27; CDR3 length: 17
CDR3 protein: CASSSYYEQYF; CDR3 DNA: TGTGCCAGCAGTTCCTACTACGAGCAGTACTTC; clone size: NA; J gene: TRBJ2-7; D gene: NA; V gene: TRBV28; CDR3 length: 11
CDR3 protein: CASSYVQGYNEKLFF; CDR3 DNA: TGTGCCAGCAGCTACGTACAGGGATATAATGAAAAACTGTTTTTT; clone size: NA; J gene: TRBJ1-4; D gene: NA; V gene: TRBV28; CDR3 length: 15
CDR3 protein: CASSEGTGRYGYTF; CDR3 DNA: TGTGCCAGCAGCGAGGGGACAGGGAGGTATGGCTACACCTTC; clone size: NA; J gene: TRBJ1-2; D gene: TRBD1; V gene: TRBV5-4; CDR3 length: 14
CDR3 protein: CASSPRPSGGYNEQFF; CDR3 DNA: TGCGCCAGCAGCCCCCGCCCCAGCGGGGGTTACAATGAGCAGTTCTTC; clone size: NA; J gene: TRBJ2-1; D gene: TRBD2; V gene: TRBV5-1; CDR3 length: 16